This T cell receptor (beta chain) was captured by sequencing in a study of blood T cell repertoires in COVID-19 (dated by TCRdb to about 2020). In the study overall: The collaborator samples originated in the United States, Italy and Spain and spanned the acute and convalescent phases of COVID-19. The prospective study material was composed of cDNA or gDNA derived from T cells, B-cell-depleted T cells, or PBMCs. A de-identified subject ID, COVID-19 status, age in years and sex were almost always included in the sample metadata. The samples were drawn from the first 160 participants of the ongoing ImmuneRACE study and from 1,254 subjects provided by 6 global collaborators. Where available, HLA class I and class II types were taken from metadata supplied by the sample provider and were not determined by assay-based typing. Subjects who had been exposed to COVID-19, were actively infected with it, or had recovered from it provided the deeply sampled blood TCRbeta repertoires that made up the dataset. A freely available public database, intended as a resource for researchers studying the immune response to SARS-CoV-2, is where the repertoires were released.

Only one count was recorded for this clone. Its cognate antigen has yet to be identified. There are no base qualities to consult, and no much larger clone falls within one base. V gives up 10 bases and J gives up 5 bases, and the segment between their germline ends measures 17 bases. The CDR1 and CDR2 encoded by the germline V gene are ENHRY and SYGVKD. Including cysteine and phenylalanine, the CDR3 has 14 amino acids. The kept DNA is CDR3 alone, 42 bases in frame from the first base. What the authors observed across the whole study: The amount of clinical and demographic metadata varied by source and participant and was provided uncurated.

TCRbeta CDR3 regions were amplified from genomic DNA using the immunoSEQ Assay, a bias-controlled multiplex PCR. From the authors' description of their analysis: Nucleated cell counts per sample were estimated from amplification of reference gene primers within the assay. To quantify the absolute abundance of each unique TCRbeta CDR3 rearrangement, sequence reads were collapsed and filtered. For each sample, productive Simpson clonality was calculated as the square root of Simpson's diversity index across productive rearrangements. TCRdb retrieved this table from immuneACCESS and kept in-frame rearrangements only. Not all clones are present; in checked studies, unresolved V genes account for under half, and no reason is known for the remainder. V and J calls and clone size are those listed in that table; D and trimming were worked out from the DNA. Across this sample there are some 200,000 clones, with about 95% seen only once. Together, the top ten hold 0.76% of the sample.

At one collaborating source in Seattle, patients were enrolled during active infection and were followed longitudinally through the course of disease. Whole blood was collected in K2EDTA tubes by collaborating institutions according to the institutions' own protocols. For TCRbeta analysis, collaborator samples were shipped as frozen whole blood, as isolated PBMCs, or as DNA extracted from either sample type. The source of this sequence is a man younger than 40 with COVID-19, enrolled during active disease. What was sequenced was peripheral blood. The rearranged segments are TRBV10-3 and TRBJ1-4, with the D gene uncertain. CDR3 sequence: CATATTGGNEKLFF. The DNA sequence is as follows: TGTGCCACAGCCACGACGGGCGGGAATGAAAAACTGTTTTTT.